The 9 T cell receptor beta chains below come from one sample, sequenced in a study of T cell repertoires in cytomegalovirus infection. TCRdb reprocessed the reads via MiXCR and lists one record per CDR3 protein. The sample has some 100,000 distinct CDR3 sequences, under 25% seen once; the top ten hold around 40%. The sequenced material came from CD8+ T cells from PBMCs. These receptors were obtained from a human donor in good health (CMV status not recorded). Some clones in this sample may be carry-over from other donors' samples.

This clonotype occurred many times. The chain combines TRBV7-2 with TRBJ2-7; the D call may be TRBD1 or TRBD2 (5 bases each). Trimming cost V 5 bases and J 1 base, with 9 bases left between them. This CDR3 comprises 13 residues. Germline V gene sequence: CDR1 SGHTA, CDR2 FQGNSA. The CDR3 DNA reads as TGTGCCAGCAGCCCTGAGGGGTCCTACGAGCAGTACTTC. Its protein product is CASSPEGSYEQYF.

This clonotype was seen ten or more times. The V gene is TRBV7-8, the J gene TRBJ2-5; 8 bases match TRBD1. The ends lost 6 bases at V and 5 bases at J; junction bases unmatched: 14. The CDR3 is made up of 16 amino acids. Germline CDR1 reads SGHVS; CDR2 reads FQNEAQ. CDR3 coding DNA: TGTGCCAGCAGTCAAATTGGGACAGGACTTATCGAGACCCAGTACTTC. It encodes CASSQIGTGLIETQYF.

This clonotype was picked up many times. The chain has TRBV7-2 and TRBJ2-3; the D gene is possibly TRBD2 (6 bases). Germline assignment: CDR1 SGHTA and CDR2 FQGNSA. V gave up 3 bases and J gave up 3 bases, with 13 bases separating them. CDR3 length: 15 residues. The CDR3, as DNA: TGTGCCAGCAGCTTTAGATTAGCGGATACAGATACGCAGTATTTT. It codes for CASSFRLADTDTQYF.

The chain joins TRBV7-9 to TRBJ2-2; D not certain. Germline V gene data show CDR1 as SEHNR and CDR2 as FQNEAQ (reference sequence). The CDR3 totals 14 residues. Trimming pared 5 bases from V and 0 bases from J, leaving 7 bases between. This CDR3 is CASSQIANTGELFF. For the CDR3, the DNA is TGTGCCAGCAGCCAAATAGCGAACACCGGGGAGCTGTTTTTT.

The chain has TRBV29-1 and TRBJ1-2; D remains unclear. Per the germline V gene, CDR1 is SQVTM and CDR2 is ANQGSEA. The CDR3 covers 13 residues. Trimming took off 4 bases at V and 3 bases at J, with 12 bases between the two ends. The CDR3 sequence: CSVVSGSDYGYTF. The CDR3 bases are TGCAGCGTTGTCTCCGGGTCGGACTATGGCTACACCTTC.

This clonotype appeared a few times. This sequence joins TRBV6-2 or TRBV6-3 and TRBJ1-5; TRBD1 matches at 12 bases. Losses at the gene ends were 6 bases for V and 2 bases for J; bases not matched to a gene: 8. CDR3 length: 17 amino acids. CDR1 MNHEY and CDR2 SVGEGT come from the germline V gene. For the CDR3, the DNA is TGTGCCAGCAGGGGACAGGGGGCGATATTAGGCAATCAGCCCCAGCATTTT. It codes for CASRGQGAILGNQPQHF.

The genes are TRBV12-3 or TRBV12-4 and TRBJ1-4; perhaps TRBD1 as D (6 bases). The CDR3 extends over 11 amino acids. Trimming pared 5 bases from V and 11 bases from J, leaving 9 bases between. The CDR3 protein is CASSEGQKLFF. The CDR3 nucleotides read TGTGCCAGCAGTGAAGGACAGAAACTGTTTTTT.

Notes on this clonotype: A read error may explain this, as a much larger clone is one base away. The V gene is TRBV2, the J gene TRBJ1-1; D is undetermined. Looked up from germline, CDR1 is SNHLY and CDR2 is FYNNEI. V was clipped by 5 bases and J by 4 bases, with 20 bases between them. The CDR3 totals 16 residues. DNA for the CDR3: TGTGCCAGCAGTCCCGAGGGATTGAGTGAGGGCACTGAAGCTTTCTTT. It translates to CASSPEGLSEGTEAFF. The full variable domain, in which reference TRBV2 and TRBJ1-1 provide the parts outside the CDR3, is EPEVTQTPSHQVTQMGQEVILRCVPISNHLYFYWYRQILGQKVEFLVSFYNNEISEKSEIFDDQFSVERPDGSNFTLKIRSTKLEDSAMYFCASSPEGLSEGTEAFFGQGTRLTVV.

This clonotype was seen only a few times. Here the CDR3 reads CASRAQQGWDSPLHF. CDR3 nucleotide sequence: TGTGCCAGCAGAGCTCAACAGGGTTGGGATTCACCCCTCCACTTT. The V call is TRBV6-2 or TRBV6-3, the J call TRBJ1-6; D is possibly TRBD1 (6 bases). The germline gives CDR1 MNHEY, CDR2 SVGEGT. Between the trimmed V and J ends, which lost 6 bases and 8 bases, there was a span of 17 bases. The CDR3 has 15 amino acids.